A single sample gave rise to the 29 T cell receptor beta chains below, sequenced in a study of T cells after posttransplantation cyclophosphamide. TCRdb keeps only in-frame clones here, not all; method: immunoSEQ multiplex PCR. This sample has tens of thousands of clones, with 86% found just once. Material: PBMCs. The receptors come from a woman aged 60 to 75 with a blood cancer, CMV-positive, and with a related stem cell donor.

In DNA form, the CDR3 reads TGTGCCAGCAGTTACTCAGGGGCTAACTATGGCTACACCTTC. As protein: CASSYSGANYGYTF. J is TRBJ1-2 and V is TRBV6-5, with D possibly matching TRBD1 (5 bases). The CDR3 sequence is 14 residues long. The germline gives CDR1 MNHEY, CDR2 SVGAGI. Trimming removed 0 bases from V and 0 bases from J, with 5 bases in between.

V gene TRBV4-2 combines with J gene TRBJ2-1, with 11 bases matching TRBD2. With 1 base clipped from V and 4 bases from J, the junction kept 6 bases outside the gene matches. The CDR3 sequence is 17 residues long. Germline lookup yields CDR1 LGHNA and CDR2 YNFKEQ. CDR3 region: CASSQGLTSGSYNEQFF. CDR3 in DNA: TGTGCCAGCAGCCAAGGGTTAACTAGCGGGAGTTACAATGAGCAGTTCTTC.

This chain connects TRBV11-2 to TRBJ2-1; 13 bases align to TRBD2. In germline, CDR1 is SGHAT, CDR2 FQNNGV. The CDR3 has 16 amino acids. With V trimmed by 5 bases and J by 8 bases, 9 bases remained unmatched. CDR3: CASSRGTSGMIYEQFF. CDR3 in DNA: TGTGCCAGCAGCCGCGGGACTAGCGGGATGATATATGAGCAGTTCTTC.

The V call is TRBV5-1, the J call TRBJ1-1, with D uncertain. V was trimmed by 6 bases and J by 1 base, leaving 13 bases between them. This CDR3 is 14 amino acids long. Germline V gives CDR1 SGHRS, CDR2 YFSETQ. CDR3 residues: CASTEGGANTEAFF. In DNA form, the CDR3 reads TGCGCCAGCACCGAAGGCGGCGCGAACACTGAAGCTTTCTTT.

The chain has TRBV7-9 and TRBJ2-2; tentatively, D is TRBD2 (6 bases). The germline CDR1 and CDR2 sequences are SEHNR and FQNEAQ (reference sequence). V gave up 5 bases and J gave up 4 bases, with 20 bases separating them. There are 17 residues in the CDR3. CDR3 in DNA: TGTGCCAGCAGCCCCGATGGGTGGGGGAGGAGCACCGGGGAGCTGTTTTTT. Translation: CASSPDGWGRSTGELFF.

The chain recombines TRBV11-2 with TRBJ2-2, with D unresolved. Between the trimmed V and J ends, which lost 8 bases and 2 bases, there was a span of 9 bases. The germline V gene encodes CDR1 SGHAT and CDR2 FQNNGV. The CDR3 is made up of 13 amino acids. The chain's CDR3 is CASAVQNTGELFF. CDR3 nucleotides: TGTGCCAGCGCAGTTCAAAACACCGGGGAGCTGTTTTTT.

In its sample, this clone was seen once. The chain employs TRBV11-2 and TRBJ2-1, with TRBD2 identical over 10 bases. Germline V gives CDR1 SGHAT, CDR2 FQNNGV. V shed 1 base, J shed 7 bases, and the junction held 7 bases outside the gene matches. CDR3 length: 16 residues. This chain's CDR3 is CASSLVPAGGHNEQFF. The DNA of the CDR3 is TGTGCCAGCAGCTTAGTCCCAGCGGGAGGGCATAATGAGCAGTTCTTC.

This clone has only one observation. The chain employs TRBV4-2 and TRBJ2-7; 7 bases match TRBD2. Germline CDR1 is LGHNA and CDR2 is YNFKEQ. With V trimmed by 1 base and J by 0 bases, 9 bases remained unmatched. The length of the CDR3 is 17 residues. CDR3 loop: CASSQVSSGTISYEQYF. The CDR3 DNA is TGTGCCAGCAGCCAAGTTAGTTCCGGGACTATCTCCTACGAGCAGTACTTC.

CDR3 coding DNA: TGCAGCGTTGCCCTCGGACAGTCGAACACCGGGGAGCTGTTTTTT. This codes for CSVALGQSNTGELFF. The rearrangement uses TRBV29-1 and TRBJ2-2, with D possibly TRBD1 on 6 matching bases. Germline assignment: CDR1 SQVTM and CDR2 ANQGSEA. This CDR3 spans 15 amino acids. V was pared by 4 bases and J by 0 bases, with 12 bases between.

The V gene is TRBV6-4, the J gene TRBJ2-1, with D uncertain. Trimming stripped 8 bases from V and 8 bases from J, with 13 bases between. In germline, CDR1 is MRHNA, CDR2 SNTAGT. CDR3 length: 12 amino acids. As DNA, the CDR3 is TGTGCCAGCCCCGATAATGGCTATGAGCAGTTCTTC. Translating gives CASPDNGYEQFF.

The count of this clone is one. The rearrangement links TRBV7-8 to TRBJ2-1, with D possibly being TRBD1 (9 bases). Trimming cost V 0 bases and J 8 bases, with 14 bases left between them. Germline CDR1 is SGHVS and CDR2 is FQNEAQ. The CDR3 has 15 residues. CDR3 loop: CASSLARGDRDEQFF. The CDR3 region has the DNA TGTGCCAGCAGCTTAGCGCGGGGGGACAGGGATGAGCAGTTCTTC.

This chain joins TRBV10-3 and TRBJ1-2; D gene ambiguous. From germline, CDR1 is ENHRY and CDR2 SYGVKD. V was clipped by 7 bases and J by 1 base, with 16 bases between them. CDR3 size: 15 residues. The CDR3: CAITPVNSINYGYTF. The CDR3 DNA reads as TGTGCCATCACCCCAGTCAACAGCATTAACTATGGCTACACCTTC.

The chain has TRBV2 and TRBJ2-7; unclear D gene. The V and J ends lost 2 bases and 2 bases respectively, with 10 bases between them. Germline-derived CDR1 and CDR2 are SNHLY and FYNNEI. The CDR3 length is 14 residues. CDR3 DNA: TGTGCCAGCAGTGAATTGGCGGATCCCTACGAGCAGTACTTC. Its protein is CASSELADPYEQYF. The full variable domain, in which reference TRBV2 and TRBJ2-7 provide the parts outside the CDR3, is EPEVTQTPSHQVTQMGQEVILRCVPISNHLYFYWYRQILGQKVEFLVSFYNNEISEKSEIFDDQFSVERPDGSNFTLKIRSTKLEDSAMYFCASSELADPYEQYFGPGTRLTVT.

J is TRBJ2-1 and V is TRBV27; 11 bases are a match to TRBD2. Germline CDR1 reads MNHEY; CDR2 reads SMNVEV (reference sequence). The CDR3 consists of 15 residues. V lost 5 bases and J lost 9; bases outside the gene matches: 9. The DNA of the CDR3 is TGTGCCAGCAGTCCTAGCGGGAGGACGGTCGGTGAGCAGTTCTTC. Its protein is CASSPSGRTVGEQFF.

The table lists this clone with a few counts. The rearrangement uses TRBV6-1 and TRBJ2-7; 7 bases map to TRBD1. Germline CDR1 and CDR2: MNHNS and SASEGT. With V trimmed by 6 bases and J by 5 bases, 7 bases remained unmatched. The CDR3 consists of 13 residues. CDR3 coding DNA: TGTGCCAGCAGGCGACAGGGATTTGACGAGCAGTACTTC. Translation gives CASRRQGFDEQYF.

The chain joins TRBV4-1 to TRBJ1-2; D gene ambiguous. CDR1 and CDR2 (germline): MGHRA, YSYEKL. The V gene lost 1 base and the J gene lost 3 bases, with 12 bases spanning the gap. The length of the CDR3 is 15 residues. The CDR3 region is CASSQARGSHYGYTF. CDR3 DNA sequence: TGCGCCAGCAGCCAAGCCCGAGGCAGTCACTATGGCTACACCTTC.

V is TRBV4-1 and J is TRBJ2-7; D is possibly TRBD2 (5 bases). V gave up 4 bases and J gave up 1 base, with 17 bases separating them. Looked up from germline, CDR1 is MGHRA and CDR2 is YSYEKL. The length of the CDR3 is 16 residues. The CDR3 DNA reads as TGCGCCAGCAGCCCTGTGGGCCCAGCGGCGTCCTACGAGCAGTACTTC. This encodes CASSPVGPAASYEQYF.

The gene calls are TRBV20-1 and TRBJ1-2, with TRBD1 matching over 8 bases. Germline loops: CDR1 DFQATT, CDR2 SNEGSKA (reference sequence). The CDR3 is made up of 11 amino acids. CDR3 in DNA: TGCCAGGGGGCAGGGAACTATGGCTACACCTTC. This sequence encodes CQGAGNYGYTF.

This clone was recorded only once. The chain is built from TRBV4-1 and TRBJ1-2, with a weak D call TRBD1 (6 bases). The CDR3 is made up of 14 amino acids. V lost 1 base and J lost 4, with 10 bases in between. The germline CDR1 and CDR2 sequences are MGHRA and YSYEKL. DNA of the CDR3: TGCGCCAGCAGCCAAGCAGGGGATCCCTATGGCTACACCTTC. It translates to CASSQAGDPYGYTF.

There are a few counts of this clone. V and J are TRBV11-2 and TRBJ2-7; TRBD1 might be the D (5 bases). Between the trimmed V and J ends, which lost 4 bases and 5 bases, there was a span of 18 bases. Germline assignment: CDR1 SGHAT and CDR2 FQNNGV. This CDR3 comprises 15 residues. The CDR3 here is CASSSIGGRDNEQYF. CDR3 nucleotide sequence: TGTGCCAGCAGCTCCATCGGCGGCAGGGATAACGAGCAGTACTTC.

V and J are TRBV5-1 and TRBJ1-1; 9 nucleotides match TRBD1. V lost 7 bases and J lost 0; bases outside the gene matches: 10. Germline V gives CDR1 SGHRS, CDR2 YFSETQ. The CDR3 runs to 16 residues. The DNA for the CDR3 is TGCGCCAGCTGCGACGGGACAGGGCGAATGAACACTGAAGCTTTCTTT. It is translated as CASCDGTGRMNTEAFF.

The sample holds one count of this clone. The rearrangement uses TRBV5-1 and TRBJ2-3, with 8 nucleotides matching TRBD1. The V gene's germline CDR1 is SGHRS and CDR2 YFSETQ. Trimming cost V 4 bases and J 3 bases; bases outside gene matches: 4. The CDR3 has 14 residues. The CDR3 DNA reads as TGCGCCAGCAGCCCGCGGACAGGGACAGATACGCAGTATTTT. Protein sequence: CASSPRTGTDTQYF.

This clone was detected only a few times. V and J are TRBV11-2 and TRBJ2-7, with a weak D call TRBD2 (5 bases). This CDR3 region has 13 residues. The ends were cut back, 8 bases at V and 5 bases at J, with 16 bases in the middle. Per the germline V gene, CDR1 is SGHAT and CDR2 is FQNNGV. DNA for the CDR3: TGTGCCAGCGCGACGGAACGGAGGAACGAGCAGTACTTC. Translated, it gives CASATERRNEQYF.

The chain uses TRBV5-1 and TRBJ2-4; perhaps TRBD1 as D (6 bases). V was clipped by 7 bases and J by 0 bases, with 20 bases between them. The CDR3 has 17 amino acids. Looked up from germline, CDR1 is SGHRS and CDR2 is YFSETQ. The CDR3 DNA is TGCGCCAGCCCAGGGGACGTTATAAGATTAGCCAAAAACATTCAGTACTTC. Translated: CASPGDVIRLAKNIQYF.

The chain couples TRBV15 to TRBJ2-1; no firm D call. This CDR3 contains 16 residues. V was clipped by 4 bases and J by 0 bases, with 13 bases between them. In germline, CDR1 is LNHNV, CDR2 YYDKDF (reference sequence). CDR3: CATSITVGDSYNEQFF. In DNA, the CDR3 is TGTGCCACCAGCATTACAGTAGGCGACTCCTACAATGAGCAGTTCTTC.

The gene calls are TRBV19 and TRBJ2-7, with TRBD2 identical over 16 bases. This CDR3 is 15 amino acids long. V shed 9 bases, J shed 2 bases, and the junction held 4 bases outside the gene matches. CDR1 is LNHDA, CDR2 SQIVND, per germline (reference sequence). The DNA for the CDR3 is TGTGCCAGCGGGACTAGCGGGAGGGCGCCCTACGAGCAGTACTTC. It codes for CASGTSGRAPYEQYF.

The genes are TRBV11-2 and TRBJ1-1; D might be TRBD1 (6 bases). This CDR3 is 16 amino acids long. The germline CDR1 and CDR2 sequences are SGHAT and FQNNGV. The V end lost 5 bases, the J end lost 8 bases, and 24 bases lay between the germline ends. CDR3 DNA: TGTGCCAGCAGCAGGGGTTGGGGGCCTGGCTCGGCGGAAGCTTTCTTT. Protein product: CASSRGWGPGSAEAFF.

This rearrangement joins TRBV5-4 to TRBJ2-5; 12 nucleotides line up with TRBD2. The V gene's germline CDR1 is SGHNT and CDR2 YYREEE (reference sequence). The CDR3 loop spans 17 amino acids. J gave up 2 bases and V 4 bases, and 9 bases lay outside the gene matches. For the CDR3, the DNA is TGTGCCAGCAGCCTAAAACTCCTAGCGGGAGGGCAAGAGACCCAGTACTTC. Protein sequence: CASSLKLLAGGQETQYF.

The chain carries TRBV18 and TRBJ1-4; D not certain. Trimming left V 5 bases short and J 3 bases short, with 10 bases between. The CDR3 spans 14 residues. Germline V CDR1 and CDR2: KGHSH, LQKENI. The CDR3 coding sequence is TGTGCCAGCTCAATCAGCGGGTCTAATGAAAAACTGTTTTTT. Amino acids: CASSISGSNEKLFF.